This T cell receptor beta chain was found in a study of blood T cell repertoires in COVID-19. CDR3 length: 16 residues. CDR1 and CDR2 from the germline V gene are MNHEY and SVGAGI. Between the trimmed V and J ends, which lost 3 bases and 8 bases, there was a span of 17 bases. Data came from immunoSEQ multiplex PCR; TCRdb stores just in-frame clones and leaves some out. The table lists a few hundred thousand clones, around 87% of them singletons. The TCR was taken from a woman between 45 and 60 years old who had recovered from COVID-19. The genes are TRBV6-5 and TRBJ1-6, with D perhaps matching TRBD1 (5 bases). The sample was PBMCs or T cells enriched from blood (not recorded which). CDR3 in amino acids: CASSYEPDWGDSPLHF. Here the CDR3 DNA reads TGTGCCAGCAGTTATGAACCCGACTGGGGGGATTCACCCCTCCACTTT.